The clone carrying this T cell receptor (beta chain) showed up many times. Its specificity is not known. 5'RACE, which relied on constant-segment primers, yielded TCR alpha and TCR beta cDNA libraries carrying sample barcodes and UMIs. TCRdb passed the 5' RACE reads through MiXCR, listing each CDR3 protein once. This table has 400,000 to 500,000 distinct CDR3 sequences, 20% appearing once. Unmatched junction bases numbered 7, after V lost 7 bases and J lost 5 bases. The CDR3 contains 13 residues. CDR1 is SQVTM, CDR2 ANQGSEA, per germline. The sample comes from a study of T-cell memory formation after mild COVID-19. Study as a whole: TCR clusters were mostly confined to one donor each. Findings and caveats of the study: Contracting clones localized mainly to CM and EM when CD4+ and mainly to EMRA when CD8+. Some clones that responded were present in memory (sampled pre-infection), which suggests cross-reactive memory joined.

Sequencing was carried out using PBMCs or a T cell subset sorted from them (not recorded which). The gene calls are TRBV29-1 and TRBJ1-5; 8 bases are shared with TRBD1. The clonotype comes from an adult woman who had mild COVID-19 (a few samples of this study predate the infection). Cell type and time point are not known. The CDR3 nucleotides are TGCAGCGGGACGACAGGGGTCGATCAGCCCCAGCATTTT. Its translation is CSGTTGVDQPQHF. Full variable domain (outside the CDR3, taken from reference TRBV29-1 and TRBJ1-5): SAVISQKPSRDICQRGTSLTIQCQVDSQVTMMFWYRQQPGQSLTLIATANQGSEATYESGFVIDKFPISRPNLTFSTLTVSNMSPEDSSIYLCSGTTGVDQPQHFGDGTRLSIL.